The next 5 T cell receptor beta chains were all read from a single sample in a study of T cell responses to AZD1222 COVID-19 vaccine. Repertoires were generated with immunoSEQ multiplex PCR, while TCRdb's copy carries only in-frame clones and drops some. The sample lists some 100,000 clones, over 75% seen once, with about 17% in the top ten. This specimen was peripheral blood, taken on day 0 of AZD1222 vaccination. All receptors derive from an adult in good health.

This clone came up once. The CDR3 is CASGRNFYEQYF. Written as DNA, the CDR3 is TGTGCCTCTGGCCGTAACTTTTACGAGCAGTACTTC. V gene TRBV30 combines with J gene TRBJ2-7; D ambiguous. Germline V lookup: CDR1 GTSNPN, CDR2 SVGIG (reference sequence). This CDR3 is 12 amino acids long. V lost 7 bases and J lost 4, with 14 bases in between.

V usage is TRBV19 and J usage is TRBJ1-4, with D maybe TRBD1 (6 bases). V was shortened by 6 bases and J by 0 bases, with 14 bases between the two germline ends. The CDR3 extends over 16 amino acids. Germline CDR1 is LNHDA and CDR2 is SQIVND (reference sequence). In nucleotides, the CDR3 is TGTGCCAGTAGCTCAATCGGGGGCGCAACTAATGAAAAACTGTTTTTT. It translates to CASSSIGGATNEKLFF.

This chain connects TRBV6-1 to TRBJ1-3; D unclear. The germline V gene encodes CDR1 MNHNS and CDR2 SASEGT. V gave up 3 bases and J gave up 1 base, with 7 bases separating them. The CDR3 covers 14 residues. Written as DNA, the CDR3 is TGTGCCAGCAGTGAGGGTTTATCTGGAAACACCATATATTTT. It is translated as CASSEGLSGNTIYF.

The sample holds a few counts of this clone. The rearrangement uses TRBV3-1 (or the pseudogene TRBV3-2) and TRBJ2-5; TRBD2 agrees at 11 bases. V gave up 1 base and J gave up 4 bases; unmatched junction bases: 2. Germline CDR1 LGHDT, CDR2 YNNKEL (reference sequence). The CDR3 contains 15 residues. In DNA form, the CDR3 reads TGTGCCAGCAGCCAAGGGCTAGCGGGAGGAGAGACCCAGTACTTC. This sequence encodes CASSQGLAGGETQYF.

V is TRBV10-3 and J is TRBJ2-3; 10 bases are a match to TRBD2. V trimming: 7 bases; J trimming: 2 bases; junction bases outside the gene matches: 3. Germline CDR1 ENHRY, CDR2 SYGVKD. This CDR3 region has 14 residues. The CDR3 DNA reads TGTGCCATCAAACTAGCGGGACCCACAGATACGCAGTATTTT. Its protein product is CAIKLAGPTDTQYF.